This TCR beta chain was recorded in a study of T cells in Graves' hyperthyroidism and ophthalmopathy. This CDR3 is built from 15 residues. V lost 5 bases, J lost 3 bases, and 5 bases stayed unmatched. From germline, CDR1 is MNHEY and CDR2 SMNVEV (reference sequence). The CDR3 regions of TCR beta were amplified from RNA transcripts. The primer set for the first-round RT-PCR of the TCR CDR3 was HTBI. TCRdb re-analysed the multiplex PCR reads in MiXCR, keeping a single row per CDR3 protein. The sample consists of some 300,000 distinct CDR3 sequences, roughly a fifth of them appearing once. General study findings and limits: Through a model of 13 V-J features, ophthalmopathy was separated from stable hyperthyroidism. Appearing also in blood were most of the thyroid clonotypes expanded above 0.001.

In the case of this clonotype: The antigen remains unidentified.

Among ophthalmopathy patients, the Clinical Activity Score reached at least 3, the NOSPECS grade reached at least 4, and duration remained under 3 months. Those patients with uncontrolled infection, other autoimmune disease, pregnancy or lactation were excluded. The sequencing sample was made of blood. The clonotype was recovered from a man in his forties or fifties with Graves' ophthalmopathy. The rearrangement joins TRBV27 to TRBJ2-3; 10 bases line up with TRBD2. CDR3 amino acids: CASSPGTSETDTQYF. The CDR3 nucleotides read TGTGCCAGCAGTCCTGGGACTAGCGAGACAGATACGCAGTATTTT.